This T cell receptor (beta chain) was found in a study of CXCR3-negative and CXCR3-positive naive CD8 T cells. The length of the CDR3 is 13 residues. Germline-derived CDR1 and CDR2 are SGDLS and YYNGEE. The TRB libraries of cDNA were built by UMI-labeled 5' RACE. Following a re-call of the 5' RACE reads, TCRdb has one entry per CDR3 protein and lacks DNA. In all, the sample yields 45,000 to 55,000 distinct CDR3 sequences. This clonotype originated in a human donor in good health. Some clones in this sample may be carry-over from other donors' samples. The material sequenced was memory CD8+ T cells from blood. The chain is built from TRBV9 and TRBJ2-7; the D call from TCRdb, TRBD1, cannot be confirmed without DNA. CDR3: CASSDGTGYEQYF.